The rows below give T cell receptor beta chains drawn from one sample of a study of post-analysis software for immune sequencing data. TCRdb recomputed calls from the PCR reads with MiXCR, one row per CDR3 protein. The sample consists of 750,000 to 950,000 distinct CDR3 sequences, approximately 50% of them appearing once. The sample taken for sequencing was blood. These receptors came from a girl aged 5-17 years with multiple sclerosis. Each CDR3 is given without its conserved first and last residue. Fields, in order: J gene, V gene, CDR3 protein.

J: TRBJ1-4; V: TRBV6-5; CDR3: ASSYSPRNEKLF
J: TRBJ2-3; V: TRBV6-6; CDR3: ASSSDNTDTQY
J: TRBJ1-3; V: TRBV6-5; CDR3: ASSYGTRPSGNTIY
J: TRBJ2-7; V: TRBV4-1; CDR3: ASSRGSGGFLAEQD
J: TRBJ1-6; V: TRBV7-9; CDR3: ASSPGQYNSPLH
J: TRBJ2-1; V: TRBV7-3; CDR3: ASSPSGDSYNEQF
J: TRBJ1-2; V: TRBV5-1; CDR3: ASSLDEGARGYT
J: TRBJ2-1; V: TRBV9; CDR3: ASSARERLYNEQF
J: TRBJ1-2; V: TRBV9; CDR3: ASSPRDGTGYGYT
J: TRBJ2-5; V: TRBV7-2; CDR3: ASSSTIRETQY
J: TRBJ2-7; V: TRBV27; CDR3: ASKPTEPLYEQY
J: TRBJ2-3; V: TRBV4-2; CDR3: ASSQARLAGSTDTQY
J: TRBJ2-7; V: TRBV7-9; CDR3: ASSLDLRGTVSLDYEQY
J: TRBJ1-2; V: TRBV7-2; CDR3: ASSERRQGADGYT
J: TRBJ2-7; V: TRBV10-3; CDR3: AISARGRGSSYEQY
J: TRBJ2-5; V: TRBV7-9; CDR3: ASSLIVPQETQY
J: .; V: TRBV7-3; CDR3: ASSMKGGSEQY
J: TRBJ2-5; V: TRBV7-9; CDR3: ASSPGAGVQETQY
J: TRBJ2-5; V: TRBV28; CDR3: ASSPRGVYQETQY
J: TRBJ2-5; V: TRBV20-1; CDR3: SALAGTGEETQY
J: TRBJ2-1; V: TRBV7-9; CDR3: ATRQGLIYEQF
J: TRBJ1-6; V: TRBV6-6; CDR3: ASSQTGSNSPLH
J: TRBJ2-7; V: TRBV15; CDR3: ATSLSLVALHEQY
J: TRBJ2-7; V: TRBV29-1; CDR3: SVVKDTYEQY
J: TRBJ2-7; V: TRBV3-1; CDR3: ASSQDEVELFHEQY
J: TRBJ2-7; V: TRBV20-1; CDR3: SARDVGRVYEQY
J: TRBJ1-2; V: TRBV12-3/TRBV12-4; CDR3: ASTGQVSNYGYT
J: TRBJ2-1; V: TRBV5-6; CDR3: ASSLVTTDLEYNEQF
J: TRBJ2-7; V: TRBV5-1; CDR3: ASSPGRSSYEQY
J: TRBJ2-4; V: TRBV20-1; CDR3: SARMAPDQY
J: TRBJ2-3; V: TRBV12-3/TRBV12-4; CDR3: ASGRGGPLTDTQY
J: TRBJ2-7; V: TRBV5-1; CDR3: ASSPTGTASYEQY
J: TRBJ1-2; V: TRBV29-1; CDR3: SVESVQGTYGYT
J: TRBJ1-2; V: TRBV29-1; CDR3: SVDVVTGPNYGYT
J: TRBJ1-6; V: TRBV20-1; CDR3: SARDGGSGSPLH
J: TRBJ2-7; V: TRBV2; CDR3: ASSELAGSYEQY
J: TRBJ2-7; V: TRBV10-2; CDR3: ASSTNREYEQY
J: TRBJ1-2; V: TRBV18; CDR3: ASSPDRAGDYT
J: TRBJ2-5; V: TRBV7-9; CDR3: ASCTHQETQY
J: TRBJ2-7; V: TRBV20-1; CDR3: SAREGSGGYEQY
J: TRBJ2-7; V: TRBV12-3/TRBV12-4; CDR3: ASSLNRGRGSASYEQY
J: TRBJ2-5; V: TRBV7-2; CDR3: AGSLPGPGLGETQY